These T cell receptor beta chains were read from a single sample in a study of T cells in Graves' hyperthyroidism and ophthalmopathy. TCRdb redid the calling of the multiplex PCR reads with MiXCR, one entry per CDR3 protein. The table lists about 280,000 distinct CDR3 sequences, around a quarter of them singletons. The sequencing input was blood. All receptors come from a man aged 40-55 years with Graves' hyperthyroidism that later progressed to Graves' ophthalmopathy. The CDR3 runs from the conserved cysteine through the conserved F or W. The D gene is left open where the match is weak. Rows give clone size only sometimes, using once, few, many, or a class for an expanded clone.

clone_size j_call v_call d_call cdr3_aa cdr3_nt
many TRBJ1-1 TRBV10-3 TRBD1 CAISGQGRTEAFF TGTGCCATCAGCGGACAGGGTAGGACTGAAGCTTTCTTT
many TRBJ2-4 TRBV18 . CASSPPGTVIAKNIQYF TGTGCCAGCTCACCACCCGGGACCGTGATAGCCAAAAACATTCAGTACTTC
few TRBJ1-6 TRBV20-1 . CSAAGLPSSYNSPLHF TGCAGTGCGGCGGGGCTGCCAAGCTCCTATAATTCACCCCTCCACTTT
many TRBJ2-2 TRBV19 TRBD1 CASTPRRGLVGELFF TGTGCCAGTACTCCTCGCAGGGGGCTAGTCGGGGAGCTGTTTTTT
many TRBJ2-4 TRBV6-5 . CASRNRDNQNIQYF TGTGCCAGCAGAAACCGGGACAACCAAAACATTCAGTACTTC
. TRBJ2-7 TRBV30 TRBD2 CAWSLRSGRTYEQYF TGTGCCTGGAGTTTAAGGAGCGGGAGGACCTACGAGCAGTACTTC
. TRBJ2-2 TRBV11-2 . CASSTVGGWNTGELFF TGTGCCAGCAGCACAGTGGGGGGCTGGAACACCGGGGAGCTGTTTTTT
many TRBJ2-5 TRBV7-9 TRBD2 CASSPGLAGGTETQYF TGTGCCAGCAGCCCCGGACTAGCGGGGGGTACGGAGACCCAGTACTTC
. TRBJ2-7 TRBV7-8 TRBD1 CASSFDPDRVYEQYF TGTGCCAGCAGCTTCGATCCCGACAGGGTCTACGAGCAGTACTTC
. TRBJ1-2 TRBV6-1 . CASSELGDYGYTF TGTGCCAGCAGTGAACTGGGGGACTATGGCTACACCTTC
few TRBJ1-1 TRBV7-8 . CASSFWGPETKNTEAFF TGTGCCAGCAGCTTTTGGGGTCCGGAGACCAAAAACACTGAAGCTTTCTTT
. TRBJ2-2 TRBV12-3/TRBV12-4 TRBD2 CASSFTSGTTRELFF TGTGCCAGCAGTTTCACTAGCGGGACCACCCGGGAGCTGTTTTTT
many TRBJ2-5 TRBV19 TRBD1 CASSVTYGTGDTQETQYF TGTGCCAGTAGTGTCACATACGGGACAGGGGACACACAAGAGACCCAGTACTTC
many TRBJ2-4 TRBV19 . CASSKNPERVNIQYF TGTGCCAGTAGTAAGAACCCCGAACGAGTCAACATTCAGTACTTC
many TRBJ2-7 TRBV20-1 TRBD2 CSAQGLAGVSNEQYF TGCAGTGCCCAAGGACTAGCGGGAGTCTCTAACGAGCAGTACTTC
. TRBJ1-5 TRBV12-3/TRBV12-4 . CASSSGKTNLGNQPQHF TGTGCCAGCAGTTCCGGAAAAACGAACTTAGGAAATCAGCCCCAGCATTTT
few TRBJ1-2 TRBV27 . CASSYSLASTNYGYTF TGTGCCAGCAGTTATAGTTTGGCCTCTACTAACTATGGCTACACCTTC
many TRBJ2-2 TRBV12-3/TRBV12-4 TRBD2 CASTDSLAGLTGELFF TGTGCCAGCACCGATTCACTAGCGGGGTTAACCGGGGAGCTGTTTTTT
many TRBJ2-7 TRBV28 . CASRVMHVNAYEQYF TGTGCCAGCAGGGTTATGCACGTTAACGCCTACGAGCAGTACTTC
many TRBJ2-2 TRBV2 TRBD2 CASRLTGLAGAAGELFF TGTGCCAGCCGACTCACGGGACTAGCGGGAGCTGCCGGGGAGCTGTTTTTT
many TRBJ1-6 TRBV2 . CATGDRRGSPLHF TGTGCCACCGGAGACAGGCGAGGTTCACCCCTCCACTTT
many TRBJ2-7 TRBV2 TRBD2 CANTWTSESPTESYEQYF TGTGCCAACACCTGGACTAGCGAGAGCCCAACAGAGTCGTACGAGCAGTACTTC
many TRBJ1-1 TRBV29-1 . CSVGNRNTEAFF TGCAGCGTTGGGAACCGCAACACTGAAGCTTTCTTT
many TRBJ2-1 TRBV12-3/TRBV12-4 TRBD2 CASSLGLAGFSSYNEQFF TGTGCCAGCAGTTTGGGACTAGCGGGTTTTAGCTCCTACAATGAGCAGTTCTTC
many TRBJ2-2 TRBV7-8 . CASSVGDTIEMLGTGELFF TGTGCCAGCAGCGTTGGTGATACCATCGAAATGTTGGGCACCGGGGAGCTGTTTTTT
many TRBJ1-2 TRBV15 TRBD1 CATRDRELFDYTF TGTGCCACCCGGGACAGGGAGTTGTTTGACTACACCTTC
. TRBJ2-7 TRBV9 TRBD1 CASSVGTGGAKQYF TGTGCCAGCAGCGTAGGGACAGGGGGCGCAAAGCAGTACTTC
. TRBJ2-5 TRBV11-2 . CASSSEEGQETQYF TGTGCCAGCAGCTCCGAAGAGGGGCAAGAGACCCAGTACTTC